This TCR beta chain appears in the sequencing data of a study of blood T cell repertoires in COVID-19. V was cut by 6 bases and J by 7 bases, with 23 bases left in between. From germline, CDR1 is MDHEN and CDR2 SYDVKM. The CDR3 runs 16 residues. The data were produced by immunoSEQ multiplex PCR, yet TCRdb's version contains in-frame clones alone and is incomplete. The data contain about 100,000 clones, about 90% of them singletons. The chain links TRBV28 to TRBJ2-3; unclear D gene. The clonotype was recovered from a man younger than 40 in a cohort sampled during active COVID-19. Material: peripheral blood. This CDR3 is CASSLTPTVGAYTQYF. CDR3 DNA sequence: TGTGCCAGCAGCCTCACCCCTACGGTGGGCGCCTATACGCAGTATTTT.